The 6 T cell receptor beta chains in this list originate from one sample, sequenced in a study of cytomegalovirus exposure and HLA in healthy donors. The table came from immunoSEQ multiplex PCR; TCRdb's copy has only in-frame clones and leaves some out. This sample has roughly 100,000 clones; roughly nine tenths occur once, and the top ten carry 1.5% to 2%. The sample comprised PBMCs. These receptors were collected from a young woman in good health and CMV-seropositive.

The chain has TRBV19 and TRBJ2-1, with 8 bases matching TRBD2. Per the germline V gene, CDR1 is LNHDA and CDR2 is SQIVND (reference sequence). The J segment lost 2 bases and the V segment lost 8 bases, leaving 8 bases of the junction unmatched. This CDR3 has 15 residues. The CDR3 protein is CASRISGGAYNEQFF. DNA of the CDR3: TGTGCCAGTCGAATTTCGGGGGGGGCCTACAATGAGCAGTTCTTC.

The V call is TRBV27, the J call TRBJ1-2, with a possible D match to TRBD1 (5 bases). CDR3 length: 14 amino acids. The germline gives CDR1 MNHEY, CDR2 SMNVEV (reference sequence). Trimming took 4 bases from V and 2 from J, leaving 11 bases between them. CDR3 sequence reads: CASSSLDTNYGYTF. For the CDR3, the DNA is TGTGCCAGCAGTTCTCTGGACACAAACTATGGCTACACCTTC.

This chain joins TRBV2 and TRBJ2-1; 8 bases map to TRBD1. Germline loops: CDR1 SNHLY, CDR2 FYNNEI. The CDR3 runs 15 residues. V gave up 6 bases and J gave up 4 bases; unmatched junction bases: 8. The CDR3 sequence: CASRLDRGMYNEQFF. The CDR3 nucleotides read TGTGCCAGCAGGCTCGACAGGGGAATGTACAATGAGCAGTTCTTC. The entire variable domain, with the rest obtained from reference TRBV2 and TRBJ2-1, is as follows: EPEVTQTPSHQVTQMGQEVILRCVPISNHLYFYWYRQILGQKVEFLVSFYNNEISEKSEIFDDQFSVERPDGSNFTLKIRSTKLEDSAMYFCASRLDRGMYNEQFFGPGTRLTVL.

The CDR3 DNA reads as TGTGCCACCAGCAAACAGGGTAACGAGCAGTACGTC. It encodes CATSKQGNEQYV. The rearrangement uses TRBV15 and TRBJ2-7, with a tentative D call TRBD1 (6 bases). The CDR3 is 12 residues long. Trimming shortened V by 4 bases and J by 5 bases, and 9 bases separated the two germline ends. The germline gives CDR1 LNHNV, CDR2 YYDKDF (reference sequence).

The genes are TRBV27 and TRBJ1-2; 7 bases match TRBD1. Per germline, CDR1 MNHEY and CDR2 SMNVEV (reference sequence). V trimming: 6 bases; J trimming: 3 bases; junction bases outside the gene matches: 7. This CDR3 region has 14 residues. The CDR3 loop is CASRPTGTYYGYTF. In nucleotides, the CDR3 is TGTGCCAGCAGACCGACAGGGACCTACTATGGCTACACCTTC.

The chain has TRBV10-3 and TRBJ2-6, with a tentative D call TRBD1 (5 bases). The V end was cut by 3 bases, the J end by 0 bases, with 15 bases between. The CDR3 contains 18 residues. Germline assignment: CDR1 ENHRY and CDR2 SYGVKD. DNA of the CDR3: TGTGCCATCAGTGATGATGTCAGGGTCCCCTCTGGGGCCAACGTCCTGACTTTC. Amino acids: CAISDDVRVPSGANVLTF.